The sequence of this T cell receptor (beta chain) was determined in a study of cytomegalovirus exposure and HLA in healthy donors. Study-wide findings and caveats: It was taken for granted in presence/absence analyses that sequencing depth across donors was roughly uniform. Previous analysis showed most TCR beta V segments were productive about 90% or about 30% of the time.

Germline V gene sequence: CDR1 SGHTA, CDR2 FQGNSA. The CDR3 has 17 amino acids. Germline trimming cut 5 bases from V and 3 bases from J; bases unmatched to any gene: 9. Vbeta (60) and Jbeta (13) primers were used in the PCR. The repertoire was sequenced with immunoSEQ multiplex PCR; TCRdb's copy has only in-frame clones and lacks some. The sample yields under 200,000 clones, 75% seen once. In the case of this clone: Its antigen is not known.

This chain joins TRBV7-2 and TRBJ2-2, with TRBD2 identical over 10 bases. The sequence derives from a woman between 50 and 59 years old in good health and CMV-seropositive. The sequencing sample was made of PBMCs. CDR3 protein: CASSLRGLAGDTGELFF. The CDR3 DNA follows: TGTGCCAGCAGCCTCAGGGGTCTAGCGGGGGACACCGGGGAGCTGTTTTTT. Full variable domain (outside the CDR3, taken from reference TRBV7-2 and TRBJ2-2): GAGVSQSPSNKVTEKGKDVELRCDPISGHTALYWYRQSLGQGLEFLIYFQGNSAPDKSGLPSDRFSAERTGGSVSTLTIQRTQQEDSAVYLCASSLRGLAGDTGELFFGEGSRLTVL.